Presented here are 20 T cell receptor beta chains from one specimen sequenced in a study of blood T cell repertoires in COVID-19. The assay was immunoSEQ multiplex PCR, and TCRdb's table has in-frame clones only and misses some. The data hold around 36,000 clones, with about four fifths observed a single time. The material sequenced was peripheral blood. The receptors here all came from a man in his forties or fifties with acute or convalescent COVID-19.

The V call is TRBV28, the J call TRBJ1-4; unclear D gene. The CDR3 runs to 15 residues. The V and J ends lost 5 bases and 0 bases respectively, with 10 bases between them. The V gene's germline CDR1 is MDHEN and CDR2 SYDVKM. CDR3 sequence: CASSPHSSTNEKLFF. In nucleotides, the CDR3 is TGTGCCAGCAGTCCACACAGCTCAACTAATGAAAAACTGTTTTTT.

J is TRBJ1-1 and V is TRBV2; possibly TRBD1 for D (6 bases). V was trimmed by 7 bases and J by 4 bases, leaving 13 bases between them. This CDR3 has 13 residues. Per the germline V gene, CDR1 is SNHLY and CDR2 is FYNNEI. CDR3: CASNKQGTTEAFF. The CDR3 region has the DNA TGTGCCAGCAACAAACAGGGTACCACTGAAGCTTTCTTT.

This clone was recorded only once. The gene calls are TRBV19 and TRBJ1-4, with 7 bases aligning to TRBD1. The CDR3 length is 15 residues. Looked up from germline, CDR1 is LNHDA and CDR2 is SQIVND (reference sequence). The V segment lost 4 bases and the J segment 2 bases; nucleotides outside the gene matches: 4. CDR3 region: CASSNLQGTNEKLFF. In DNA, the CDR3 is TGTGCCAGTAGTAACCTACAGGGGACTAATGAAAAACTGTTTTTT.

J is TRBJ1-4 and V is TRBV18, with D possibly TRBD1 on 6 matching bases. The CDR3 is made up of 15 amino acids. Trimming stripped 1 base from V and 5 bases from J, with 11 bases between. CDR1 is KGHSH, CDR2 LQKENI, per germline. CDR3 sequence (DNA): TGTGCCAGCTCACCACAAGAGCAGGGGAATGAAAAACTGTTTTTT. Protein sequence: CASSPQEQGNEKLFF.

The DNA of the CDR3 is TGTGCCACCAGCAGGGCTCGGGGTGGCACAGATACGCAGTATTTT. Translation: CATSRARGGTDTQYF. The chain joins TRBV15 to TRBJ2-3; TRBD2 is a possible D gene (5 bases). This CDR3 contains 15 residues. Trimming left V 3 bases short and J 1 base short, with 11 bases between. Germline V gene data show CDR1 as LNHNV and CDR2 as YYDKDF (reference sequence).

The sample holds one count of this clone. The chain combines TRBV6-5 with TRBJ1-1; D is unresolved. The V gene's germline CDR1 is MNHEY and CDR2 SVGAGI. The germline V and J ends were trimmed by 2 bases and 4 bases, with 8 bases remaining between them. The CDR3 spans 13 residues. The CDR3 protein is CASSYLSGTEAFF. CDR3 coding DNA: TGTGCCAGCAGTTACCTTTCGGGCACTGAAGCTTTCTTT.

In this sample, this clone is medium-sized. In the same sample, other DNA sequences code for this CDR3. The chain combines TRBV7-8 with TRBJ2-7; tentative D call: TRBD2 (7 bases). Germline loops: CDR1 SGHVS, CDR2 FQNEAQ. V was shortened by 0 bases and J by 6 bases, with 9 bases between the two germline ends. CDR3 length: 13 residues. Here the CDR3 DNA reads TGTGCCAGCAGCTTAGCAGGGGGGGGCGAGCAGTACTTC. This gives the protein CASSLAGGGEQYF.

This clone has only one observation. The CDR3 region is CASSKQREHSEQFF. DNA for the CDR3: TGTGCCAGCAGTAAACAGCGGGAGCACAGTGAGCAGTTCTTC. The chain couples TRBV6-7 to TRBJ2-1; the match to TRBD2 covers 8 bases. TRBV6-7 is an open reading frame, and its role is uncertain. Trimming removed 5 bases from V and 9 bases from J; junction bases left unmatched: 9. CDR3 length equals 14 residues.

This clone was seen more than once but under ten times. The chain has TRBV6-5 and TRBJ2-2, with TRBD1 identical over 7 bases. Germline V gene sequence: CDR1 MNHEY, CDR2 SVGAGI. V dropped 2 bases and J dropped 4; count of bases not matched to a gene: 7. The CDR3 is 16 amino acids. CDR3 DNA sequence: TGTGCCAGCAGTTACAGGGGGCGCTTATCCACCGGGGAGCTGTTTTTT. Protein product: CASSYRGRLSTGELFF.

V and J are TRBV25-1 and TRBJ1-2; D is uncertain. The V end lost 6 bases, the J end lost 0 bases, and 17 bases lay between the germline ends. The germline V gene has CDR1 MGHDK and CDR2 SYGVNS. The CDR3 is 16 residues long. CDR3 nucleotide sequence: TGTGCCAGCAGCGCAGCCTCGGGAGGCCCTAACTATGGCTACACCTTC. Its protein is CASSAASGGPNYGYTF.

This rearrangement joins TRBV19 to TRBJ2-7; 8 bases line up with TRBD2. In germline, CDR1 is LNHDA, CDR2 SQIVND (reference sequence). The V segment lost 4 bases and the J segment 2 bases; nucleotides outside the gene matches: 4. CDR3 size: 14 residues. CDR3 sequence (DNA): TGTGCCAGTAGTACCCCGGGAGGGGCCTACGAGCAGTACTTC. Amino acid sequence: CASSTPGGAYEQYF.

The chain recombines TRBV7-3 with TRBJ2-3; 8 nucleotides line up with TRBD1. The CDR3 runs 15 residues. After removal of 3 bases from V and 3 bases from J, the junction contained 5 bases not matched to a gene. Germline-derived CDR1 and CDR2 are SGHTA and FQGTGA. The CDR3, as DNA: TGTGCCAGCAGCTTGGGCAGGGGGCAGACAGATACGCAGTATTTT. As protein: CASSLGRGQTDTQYF.

This clone was counted once. For the CDR3, the DNA is TGTGCCAGCAGCTCCTTTGATGGGGGGAATTGGGATTCACCCCTCCACTTT. This encodes CASSSFDGGNWDSPLHF. The gene calls are TRBV5-6 and TRBJ1-6; possibly TRBD1 for D (5 bases). Germline CDR1 is SGHDT and CDR2 is YYEEEE. This CDR3 has 17 amino acids. The V end lost 3 bases, the J end lost 8 bases, and 21 bases lay between the germline ends. The whole variable domain, remainder taken from reference TRBV5-6 and TRBJ1-6, is DAGVTQSPTHLIKTRGQQVTLRCSPKSGHDTVSWYQQALGQGPQFIFQYYEEEERQRGNFPDRFSGHQFPNYSSELNVNALLLGDSALYLCASSSFDGGNWDSPLHFGNGTRLTVT.

Here the CDR3 DNA reads TGTGCCAGCAGCTTAGGACAGGGGGCCGGAGCCAAAAACATTCAGTACTTC. Protein sequence: CASSLGQGAGAKNIQYF. The rearrangement joins TRBV7-9 to TRBJ2-4; 10 bases line up with TRBD1. Germline CDR1 is SEHNR and CDR2 is FQNEAQ (reference sequence). V dropped 1 base and J dropped 0; count of bases not matched to a gene: 3. This CDR3 spans 17 amino acids.

This rearrangement joins TRBV9 to TRBJ2-3; TRBD2 might be the D (5 bases). The CDR3 spans 15 residues. CDR1 is SGDLS, CDR2 YYNGEE, per germline. V was cut by 3 bases and J by 3 bases, with 14 bases left in between. The CDR3, as DNA: TGTGCCAGCAGCGAGGCCCCTGGGAGAACAGATACGCAGTATTTT. Translated, it gives CASSEAPGRTDTQYF.

The chain links TRBV19 to TRBJ2-3; D remains ambiguous. This CDR3 is built from 14 residues. CDR1 is LNHDA and CDR2 is SQIVND in the germline V gene (reference sequence). V dropped 5 bases and J dropped 5 bases, with 14 bases sitting between them. The CDR3, as DNA: TGTGCCAGTAGTTCCCCAGGCGTCCAAGATACGCAGTATTTT. Translated, it gives CASSSPGVQDTQYF.

This chain links TRBV4-1 with TRBJ1-2, with 9 nucleotides matching TRBD1. V was clipped by 2 bases and J by 6 bases; unmatched bases: 4. This CDR3 comprises 14 residues. The germline V gene has CDR1 MGHRA and CDR2 YSYEKL. The CDR3 spells CASSQPTGGNGYTF. DNA of the CDR3: TGCGCCAGCAGCCAACCCACAGGGGGCAATGGCTACACCTTC.

This clone has a handful of counts. The chain has TRBV27 and TRBJ2-5; D possibly corresponds to TRBD1 (6 bases). The CDR3 consists of 16 residues. Germline V gives CDR1 MNHEY, CDR2 SMNVEV (reference sequence). V shed 6 bases and J shed 1 base, with 18 bases lying between them. The CDR3 DNA reads as TGTGCCAGCAGCTGGGGGCAGCCGCGTTTCCAAGAGACCCAGTACTTC. It is translated as CASSWGQPRFQETQYF.

This clone was seen just once. V gene TRBV5-1 combines with J gene TRBJ2-7; TRBD2 agrees at 7 bases. The V segment lost 2 bases and the J segment 3 bases; nucleotides outside the gene matches: 8. The length of the CDR3 is 15 residues. The germline V gene encodes CDR1 SGHRS and CDR2 YFSETQ. Here the CDR3 DNA reads TGCGCCAGCAGCTTATTAGCGGGTCGAAACTACGAGCAGTACTTC. It codes for CASSLLAGRNYEQYF.

The J gene is TRBJ2-3, the V gene TRBV28; possible D gene TRBD2, 6 bases. Germline-derived CDR1 and CDR2 are MDHEN and SYDVKM. Trimming removed 3 bases at V and 1 base at J, with 17 bases between. CDR3 length equals 17 residues. CDR3 nucleotide sequence: TGTGCCAGCAGTTTGACGGGAGTACGGGTAGGCACAGATACGCAGTATTTT. It yields the protein CASSLTGVRVGTDTQYF.